The subject of this entry is one T cell receptor beta chain. Its antigen is unknown. This PCR relied on a set of 60 Vbeta primers and 13 Jbeta primers. Authors' data handling: In a later analysis, of some 80 million unique beta chains, 9 million to 11 million appeared in at least two donors. This table comes from immunoSEQ multiplex PCR, and its TCRdb copy is limited to in-frame clones, with some not included. V, J and clone size reflect that table, while D and trimming were determined from the DNA. The sample has about 140,000 clones, around four fifths seen once. Per germline, CDR1 MGHRA and CDR2 YSYEKL. The V segment lost 4 bases and the J segment 2 bases; nucleotides outside the gene matches: 7. The CDR3 length is 17 residues. These data originate in a study of cytomegalovirus exposure and HLA in healthy donors. Findings of the study overall: In a later analysis, HLA-associated beta chains showed higher expansion and lower generation probabilities than comparable chains. A later analysis linked a missense DCLRE1C variant to TCR beta V- and J-gene trimming.

The rearrangement joins TRBV4-1 to TRBJ2-5, with 13 bases aligning to TRBD2. This TCR was sampled from a man aged 25 to 40 in good health and CMV-seronegative. Sequenced material: PBMCs. CDR3: CASSLVGLAGFQETQYF. CDR3 nucleotides: TGCGCCAGCAGCCTTGTGGGACTAGCGGGGTTTCAAGAGACCCAGTACTTC.